This TCR beta chain was observed in a study of STAT5B mutations in CD4+ large granular lymphocyte leukemia. Study observations and caveats: TRBV06-family usage was enriched in top patient clones (8/27) versus controls (2/35). Main leukemic clonotypes were patient-specific, but roughly 25% appeared at low frequency elsewhere. Patient CD4-sorted repertoires stayed more clonal than healthy ones after leukemic-clone removal.

This CDR3 has 16 residues. V was trimmed by 0 bases and J by 7 bases, leaving 18 bases between them. Germline values: CDR1 LGHNA, CDR2 YSLEER. A word on this clone: The antigen remains undetermined.

This was a survey-level run. Generated by immunoSEQ multiplex PCR, the TCRdb table keeps only in-frame clones and is missing some. The sample includes tens of thousands of clones, about 78% of them seen just once. The TCR comes from a human donor in good health. The V gene is TRBV4-3, the J gene TRBJ1-1; the D gene is possibly TRBD1 (5 bases). The specimen sequenced was CD4+ T cells from blood buffy coats. The CDR3 reads CASSQEGRWALGEAFF. The CDR3 coding sequence is TGCGCCAGCAGCCAAGAGGGGCGGTGGGCTCTGGGTGAAGCTTTCTTT.